These 31 T cell receptor beta chains share one sample of origin, sequenced in a study of blood T cell repertoires in COVID-19. This table comes from immunoSEQ multiplex PCR, and its TCRdb copy is limited to in-frame clones, with some not included. Seen here are 450,000 to 500,000 clones, approximately 90% observed once, and the top ten hold 0.7%. The material sequenced was PBMCs or T cells enriched from blood (not recorded which). These receptors were taken from a woman aged 18-29 years who had recovered from COVID-19.

This chain uses TRBV11-2 with TRBJ1-1; no clear D. Looked up from germline, CDR1 is SGHAT and CDR2 is FQNNGV. This CDR3 is 15 amino acids long. The V and J ends lost 3 bases and 5 bases respectively, with 16 bases between them. The CDR3 loop is CASSLGKGGPTEAFF. The CDR3 DNA reads TGTGCCAGCAGCTTGGGGAAGGGAGGTCCGACTGAAGCTTTCTTT. Based on the CDR3 plus reference TRBV11-2 and TRBJ1-1, the full variable domain is EAGVAQSPRYKIIEKRQSVAFWCNPISGHATLYWYQQILGQGPKLLIQFQNNGVVDDSQLPKDRFSAERLKGVDSTLKIQPAKLEDSAVYLCASSLGKGGPTEAFFGQGTRLTVV.

The chain has TRBV3-1 (or the pseudogene TRBV3-2) and TRBJ2-6; 8 bases line up with TRBD1. V gave up 6 bases and J gave up 1 base; unmatched junction bases: 8. Germline loops: CDR1 LGHDT, CDR2 YNNKEL (reference sequence). The CDR3 is 17 amino acids. The DNA for the CDR3 is TGTGCCAGCAGGGGGACAGGCCTATTTTCTGGGGCCAACGTCCTGACTTTC. Protein: CASRGTGLFSGANVLTF.

V gene TRBV30 combines with J gene TRBJ1-6; 9 bases match TRBD1. Per germline, CDR1 GTSNPN and CDR2 SVGIG (reference sequence). The CDR3 consists of 15 residues. V was pared by 3 bases and J by 5 bases, with 5 bases of the junction left unmatched. The CDR3 sequence: CAWRYRDRDNSPLHF. The CDR3 DNA reads TGTGCCTGGAGGTACCGGGACAGGGATAATTCACCCCTCCACTTT.

The genes are TRBV18 and TRBJ1-5; 8 nucleotides match TRBD1. Germline V gene lookup returns CDR1 KGHSH and CDR2 LQKENI. Trimming removed 6 bases from V and 7 bases from J; junction bases left unmatched: 8. CDR3 size: 14 residues. CDR3 DNA sequence: TGTGCCAGCTCCCCGGGCAGGACAGGGCAGCCCCAGCATTTT. Its protein product is CASSPGRTGQPQHF.

This clone is a singleton in its sample. The CDR3 is CASRSSGGTGELFF. The CDR3 coding sequence is TGTGCCAGCAGGTCTAGCGGGGGCACCGGGGAGCTGTTTTTT. The chain carries TRBV27 and TRBJ2-2; the match to TRBD2 covers 10 bases. With 6 bases clipped from V and 4 bases from J, the junction kept 2 bases outside the gene matches. CDR1 and CDR2 from the germline V gene are MNHEY and SMNVEV (reference sequence). This CDR3 region has 14 residues.

This clone has only a few counts. Germline is not matched at one junction end, which may reflect a read error. The chain uses TRBV5-4 and TRBJ2-3; D may be TRBD1 (5 bases). The CDR3 contains 14 residues. Germline V gene sequence: CDR1 SGHNT, CDR2 YYREEE (reference sequence). In DNA form, the CDR3 reads TGTGCCAGCAGTTTGGAACAGGCCACAGATACGCAGTATTTT. The encoded protein is CASSLEQATDTQYF.

This rearrangement joins TRBV25-1 to TRBJ1-5; no clear D gene. The CDR3 sequence is 16 residues long. V gave up 5 bases and J gave up 2 bases, with 16 bases separating them. CDR1 and CDR2 (germline): MGHDK, SYGVNS. The CDR3 reads CASSSTVGSRNQPQHF. CDR3 sequence (DNA): TGTGCCAGCAGTTCGACGGTCGGGTCCCGCAATCAGCCCCAGCATTTT. Drawing the rest from reference TRBV25-1 and TRBJ1-5, the complete variable domain is EADIYQTPRYLVIGTGKKITLECSQTMGHDKMYWYQQDPGMELHLIHYSYGVNSTEKGDLSSESTVSRIRTEHFPLTLESARPSHTSQYLCASSSTVGSRNQPQHFGDGTRLSIL.

V gene TRBV19 combines with J gene TRBJ1-4, with D possibly matching TRBD1 (6 bases). Per the germline V gene, CDR1 is LNHDA and CDR2 is SQIVND (reference sequence). This CDR3 comprises 12 residues. V was cut by 10 bases and J by 12 bases, with 18 bases left in between. CDR3 DNA sequence: TGTGCCACCCGAAACAGGGCCGAGGAACTGTTTTTT. Its translation: CATRNRAEELFF.

The chain couples TRBV11-1 to TRBJ2-3, with a tentative D call TRBD2 (6 bases). In germline, CDR1 is SGHAT, CDR2 FQDESV (reference sequence). The V gene lost 5 bases and the J gene lost 1 base, with 13 bases spanning the gap. CDR3 length: 15 residues. The CDR3 DNA reads as TGTGCCAGCAGCCCACGGGACTTCGGCACAGATACGCAGTATTTT. Translating it yields CASSPRDFGTDTQYF.

This chain links TRBV10-3 with TRBJ2-3; D not resolved. The CDR3 totals 11 residues. V lost 8 bases to trimming and J lost 3 bases, with 6 bases between them. Germline assignment: CDR1 ENHRY and CDR2 SYGVKD. CDR3 amino acids: CAIASTDTQYF. CDR3 sequence (DNA): TGTGCCATCGCGTCGACAGATACGCAGTATTTT.

This chain links TRBV6-5 with TRBJ2-7; TRBD2 matches at 11 bases. The germline V gene encodes CDR1 MNHEY and CDR2 SVGAGI. The CDR3 runs to 16 residues. The junction had 9 bases not matched to a gene; V was cut back by 4 bases and J by 4 bases. CDR3 nucleotide sequence: TGTGCCAGCAGTTCCAATAGCGGGGGGGAAACTTACGAGCAGTACTTC. Amino acid sequence: CASSSNSGGETYEQYF.

The table lists this clone with a count of one. This sequence joins TRBV19 and TRBJ2-3, with D perhaps TRBD1 (6 bases). The CDR3 sequence is 14 residues long. V dropped 5 bases and J dropped 3 bases, with 12 bases sitting between them. Germline lookup yields CDR1 LNHDA and CDR2 SQIVND (reference sequence). CDR3: CASSPTGQTDTQYF. CDR3 bases: TGTGCCAGTAGTCCCACAGGACAGACAGATACGCAGTATTTT.

The rearrangement uses TRBV4-1 and TRBJ1-6, with D uncertain. The CDR3 is 14 residues long. Deletions cut 5 bases from V and 7 bases from J, with 12 bases between. Germline CDR1 reads MGHRA; CDR2 reads YSYEKL. The DNA of the CDR3 is TGCGCCAGCAGCTCACATATTCACAATTCACCCCTCCACTTT. Protein: CASSSHIHNSPLHF.

V gene TRBV19 combines with J gene TRBJ1-1; D is possibly TRBD1 (5 bases). Trimming stripped 5 bases from V and 4 bases from J, with 11 bases between. This CDR3 comprises 13 residues. The germline CDR1 and CDR2 sequences are LNHDA and SQIVND (reference sequence). The CDR3 DNA is TGTGCCAGTAGTGTCGGGGGGAGCACTGAAGCTTTCTTT. Its translation: CASSVGGSTEAFF.

The chain carries TRBV19 and TRBJ1-6; 8 bases map to TRBD1. After removal of 9 bases from V and 10 bases from J, the junction contained 11 bases not matched to a gene. The CDR3 loop spans 14 amino acids. Germline V gene lookup returns CDR1 LNHDA and CDR2 SQIVND (reference sequence). CDR3 nucleotide sequence: TGTGCCAGCAGGTTTGGACAGGGTGAATCACCCCTCCACTTT. Translated: CASRFGQGESPLHF.

The chain uses TRBV10-3 and TRBJ2-2; a weak D match, TRBD2 (6 bases). The germline V gene has CDR1 ENHRY and CDR2 SYGVKD. There are 15 residues in the CDR3. V lost 2 bases, J lost 0 bases, and 7 bases lay in between. CDR3 coding DNA: TGTGCCATCAGTGAGCCGGGGGCGAACACCGGGGAGCTGTTTTTT. It is translated as CAISEPGANTGELFF.

J is TRBJ2-5 and V is TRBV6-2 or TRBV6-3; the D gene is possibly TRBD2 (5 bases). The length of the CDR3 is 11 residues. Trimming removed 5 bases at V and 7 bases at J, with 8 bases between. The germline V gene has CDR1 MNHEY and CDR2 SVGEGT. The DNA of the CDR3 is TGTGCCAGCAGTCCCGAGGGGACCCAGTACTTC. Translation: CASSPEGTQYF.

This clone was seen only once. The V call is TRBV15, the J call TRBJ1-1, with D perhaps matching TRBD1 (6 bases). CDR1 is LNHNV, CDR2 YYDKDF, per germline (reference sequence). The CDR3 consists of 14 residues. With 1 base removed from V and 3 bases from J, the gap between germline ends came to 9 bases. CDR3 coding DNA: TGTGCCACCAGCAGAGGACCAGGGGACACTGAAGCTTTCTTT. Protein: CATSRGPGDTEAFF. Full variable domain (remainder filled in from reference TRBV15 and TRBJ1-1): DAMVIQNPRYQVTQFGKPVTLSCSQTLNHNVMYWYQQKSSQAPKLLFHYYDKDFNNEADTPDNFQSRRPNTSFCFLDIRSPGLGDTAMYLCATSRGPGDTEAFFGQGTRLTVV.

The chain links TRBV5-1 to TRBJ2-2; perhaps TRBD2 as D (5 bases). The CDR3 length is 15 residues. Trimming removed 4 bases at V and 5 bases at J, with 15 bases between. From germline, CDR1 is SGHRS and CDR2 YFSETQ. The CDR3 DNA follows: TGCGCCAGCAGCCCCGCGGGCGTAGGGACCGGGGAGCTGTTTTTT. It is translated as CASSPAGVGTGELFF.

The chain employs TRBV20-1 and TRBJ2-3; D is perhaps TRBD2 (5 bases). This CDR3 region has 11 residues. Germline lookup yields CDR1 DFQATT and CDR2 SNEGSKA (reference sequence). This chain's CDR3 is CSVHPGDTQYF. The DNA of the CDR3 is TGCAGCGTCCATCCGGGGGATACGCAGTATTTT.

The gene calls are TRBV3-1 (or the pseudogene TRBV3-2) and TRBJ2-2; 7 bases map to TRBD1. This CDR3 spans 14 amino acids. Per the germline V gene, CDR1 is LGHDT and CDR2 is YNNKEL (reference sequence). J was trimmed by 7 bases and V by 7 bases; bases with no gene match: 9. CDR3 in amino acids: CASKRGRLDGELFF. The CDR3 DNA reads TGTGCCAGCAAGAGGGGGCGCTTGGACGGGGAGCTGTTTTTT.

This clone was detected a few times. The V gene is TRBV5-1, the J gene TRBJ2-1; tentative D call: TRBD2 (5 bases). V dropped 2 bases and J dropped 6 bases, with 12 bases sitting between them. The CDR3 spans 14 residues. Germline V gene data show CDR1 as SGHRS and CDR2 as YFSETQ. The CDR3 is CASSLTAAVNEQFF. CDR3 DNA sequence: TGCGCCAGCAGCTTAACAGCGGCGGTCAATGAGCAGTTCTTC.

The DNA for the CDR3 is TGTGCCTGGAGTGCAGGGATCAAGAGCAATCAGCCCCAGCATTTT. The encoded protein is CAWSAGIKSNQPQHF. The V and J genes are TRBV30 and TRBJ1-5; tentatively, D is TRBD1 (5 bases). Germline assignment: CDR1 GTSNPN and CDR2 SVGIG (reference sequence). The CDR3 is 15 amino acids. V dropped 1 base and J dropped 1 base, with 11 bases sitting between them.

This clone was found once. The V call is TRBV28, the J call TRBJ2-3; D is perhaps TRBD2 (7 bases). Germline V gene sequence: CDR1 MDHEN, CDR2 SYDVKM. The CDR3 has 15 amino acids. Between the trimmed V and J ends, which lost 11 bases and 3 bases, there was a span of 21 bases. The CDR3 loop is CASRGGGPGTDTQYF. DNA of the CDR3: TGTGCCTCCCGAGGGGGGGGGCCGGGTACAGATACGCAGTATTTT. Combining the CDR3 with reference TRBV28 and TRBJ2-3 gives the whole variable domain DVKVTQSSRYLVKRTGEKVFLECVQDMDHENMFWYRQDPGLGLRLIYFSYDVKMKEKGDIPEGYSVSREKKERFSLILESASTNQTSMYLCASRGGGPGTDTQYFGPGTRLTVL.

This chain links TRBV18 with TRBJ2-7, with D possibly being TRBD2 (6 bases). Germline values: CDR1 KGHSH, CDR2 LQKENI. Trimming removed 6 bases from V and 3 bases from J, with 12 bases in between. The CDR3 has 13 residues. CDR3 in amino acids: CASSPFGGYEQYF. CDR3 DNA: TGTGCCAGCTCGCCCTTCGGGGGCTACGAGCAGTACTTC. The variable domain in full, with the rest retrieved from reference TRBV18 and TRBJ2-7, is NAGVMQNPRHLVRRRGQEARLRCSPMKGHSHVYWYRQLPEEGLKFMVYLQKENIIDESGMPKERFSAEFPKEGPSILRIQQVVRGDSAAYFCASSPFGGYEQYFGPGTRLTVT.

This chain uses TRBV7-8 with TRBJ2-1; tentatively, D is TRBD2 (6 bases). Germline CDR1 SGHVS, CDR2 FQNEAQ. This CDR3 has 17 amino acids. Deletions cut 1 base from V and 5 bases from J, with 18 bases between. The CDR3 loop is CASSLGLVLKADNEQFF. The CDR3 DNA follows: TGTGCCAGCAGCTTAGGACTAGTATTGAAGGCCGACAATGAGCAGTTCTTC.

The rearrangement uses TRBV28 and TRBJ1-4; 8 nucleotides line up with TRBD1. V lost 6 bases to trimming and J lost 4 bases; unmatched junction nucleotides: 4. The germline V gene has CDR1 MDHEN and CDR2 SYDVKM. The CDR3 has 14 residues. CDR3 region: CASSPDRDNEKLFF. The CDR3, as DNA: TGTGCCAGCAGCCCGGACAGGGATAATGAAAAACTGTTTTTT.

The rearrangement uses TRBV19 and TRBJ1-5; D gene uncertain. This CDR3 has 12 residues. CDR1 is LNHDA and CDR2 is SQIVND in the germline V gene (reference sequence). Trimming pared 4 bases from V and 4 bases from J, leaving 5 bases between. The CDR3 region has the DNA TGTGCCAGTAGTAAGAGGAATCAGCCCCAGCATTTT. Translation: CASSKRNQPQHF.

The V call is TRBV5-4, the J call TRBJ1-2; D might be TRBD1 (6 bases). The germline V gene encodes CDR1 SGHNT and CDR2 YYREEE (reference sequence). The germline V and J ends were trimmed by 4 bases and 3 bases, with 16 bases remaining between them. This CDR3 has 15 amino acids. The CDR3 region is CASSRPGTRDYGYTF. CDR3 DNA sequence: TGTGCCAGCAGCCGCCCCGGGACAAGAGACTATGGCTACACCTTC. Filled out from reference TRBV5-4 and TRBJ1-2, the complete variable domain reads ETGVTQSPTHLIKTRGQQVTLRCSSQSGHNTVSWYQQALGQGPQFIFQYYREEENGRGNFPPRFSGLQFPNYSSELNVNALELDDSALYLCASSRPGTRDYGYTFGSGTRLTVV.

J is TRBJ1-1 and V is TRBV2; D is uncertain. The CDR3 is 14 residues long. The germline V gene has CDR1 SNHLY and CDR2 FYNNEI. The V gene lost 11 bases and the J gene lost 5 bases, with 21 bases spanning the gap. The DNA of the CDR3 is TGTGCCGTACACATGGGAGTCACGGGGACTGAAGCTTTCTTT. It codes for CAVHMGVTGTEAFF.

V is TRBV6-5 and J is TRBJ2-7; 11 bases are shared with TRBD1. V lost 7 bases and J lost 1; bases outside the gene matches: 6. Germline-derived CDR1 and CDR2 are MNHEY and SVGAGI. The length of the CDR3 is 15 residues. CDR3 amino acids: CASIPGQGVSYEQYF. The CDR3 DNA sequence: TGTGCCAGCATTCCGGGACAGGGGGTATCCTACGAGCAGTACTTC.